This T cell receptor beta chain was captured in a study of cytotoxic CD8 clonotypes in ibrutinib-treated CLL. Germline-derived CDR1 and CDR2 are SGHVS and FQNEAQ. The CDR3 consists of 14 residues. After removal of 5 bases from V and 6 bases from J, the junction contained 7 bases not matched to a gene. Sequencing was performed with immunoSEQ multiplex PCR; in TCRdb, only in-frame clones are kept and a portion is missing. The top ten clones hold about 6% of a sample with under 300,000 clones, about 72% of them seen once. The chain links TRBV7-8 to TRBJ2-3; 8 bases match TRBD1. The sequencing used PBMCs, collected at disease progression, from a patient treated with ibrutinib. The TCR comes from a human donor with chronic lymphocytic leukemia. The CDR3 DNA is TGTGCCAGCAGCCGACGGACAGGGTTGGATACGCAGTATTTT. It yields the protein CASSRRTGLDTQYF.